This T cell receptor beta chain originates from a study of blood T cells in healthy people across ages. Study-wide results and caveats: Higher diversity and more naive CD4+ cells were features of long-lived donors, compared to aged donors. What prevented conclusive comparison of naive and antigen-experienced cells was that PBMCs were unsorted. Age brought a roughly linear fall in TCR beta diversity measured per million T cells. The study regarded diversity estimates from one million T cells as underestimates.

From germline, CDR1 is KGHSH and CDR2 LQKENI. There are 14 residues in the CDR3. Sample-barcoded 5' priming and a J-beta primer mix drove a second PCR of 7 to 11 cycles. Each CDR3 protein gets one entry after TCRdb re-called the 5' RACE reads with MiXCR. The sample yields around 870,000 distinct CDR3 sequences, roughly 26% seen once. A note on this clonotype: Its matching antigen is unknown. A clone one base away is much larger, so this may be a read error.

This clonotype was sampled from a woman of 80 years or more in good health. The material sequenced was blood. J is TRBJ2-4 and V is TRBV18, with D possibly being TRBD1 or TRBD2 (5 bases each). The DNA end is a closer match to TRBJ2-7, so the J assignment may be wrong. The CDR3 loop reads CASSPPSRGSEQYF. CDR3 nucleotide sequence: TGTGCCAGCTCACCACCGTCCCGGGGCAGCGAGCAGTACTTC.